This T cell receptor beta chain came from a study of naive and memory T cell subsets. The CDR3 runs 15 residues. J lost 5 bases, V lost 0 bases, and 3 bases had no gene match. The germline CDR1 and CDR2 sequences are ENHRY and SYGVKD. After the first PCR, alpha and beta chain libraries were processed separately. Study-wide results and limits: A few larger clonotypes appeared in naive repertoires, especially CD8, possibly memory cells re-expressing CD45RA.

An equimolar mix of two oligonucleotides served as the beta constant-region primer for TRBC1 and TRBC2. An oligonucleotide with the SP2 primer and a 12-nucleotide UMI was ligated to the cDNA 3' end. TCRdb independently ran MiXCR on the UMI-ligation and nested PCR reads; one entry per CDR3 protein. Of about 150,000 distinct CDR3 sequences listed, 17% are singletons. Details on this clonotype: The antigen is not known.

This chain connects TRBV10-3 to TRBJ2-1; TRBD2 matches at 8 bases. The source is a human donor in good health. The source material was naive CD4+ T cells from blood. The CDR3 DNA follows: TGTGCCATCAGTGAGTCTGAACTAGCGGACAATGAGCAGTTCTTC. Protein: CAISESELADNEQFF.